This T cell receptor beta chain was profiled in a study of T cell responses to AZD1222 COVID-19 vaccine. Clones were sequenced by immunoSEQ multiplex PCR, and TCRdb holds only the in-frame ones, with some missing. Altogether 90,000 to 110,000 clones are present, 75% to 90% being singletons, with the ten largest covering approximately 45%. Trimming stripped 4 bases from V and 5 bases from J, with 12 bases between. This CDR3 region has 13 residues. In germline, CDR1 is SGHDT, CDR2 YYEEEE. The rearrangement joins TRBV5-6 to TRBJ1-2, with D uncertain. The sequence was collected from an adult who received the AZD1222 COVID-19 vaccine. The sequencing here drew on peripheral blood, taken 28 days after the second AZD1222 dose. CDR3 loop: CASSAWTVYGYTF. DNA for the CDR3: TGTGCCAGCAGCGCATGGACGGTTTATGGCTACACCTTC.